The clone carrying this TCR beta chain occurred a few times. Original analysis: Reference gene primer amplification gave estimated nucleated cell counts. The data were produced by immunoSEQ multiplex PCR, yet TCRdb's version contains in-frame clones alone and is incomplete. V, J and clone size are taken as reported in that table, and D and trimming were inferred from the DNA itself. The data contain 80,000 to 95,000 clones, roughly 76% of them singletons. The sample originates from a study of blood T cell repertoires in COVID-19. Study-level background: Sources were T cells, B-cell-depleted T cells, or PBMCs; the material itself was cDNA or gDNA.

J gave up 5 bases and V 6 bases, and 9 bases lay outside the gene matches. Germline V gene sequence: CDR1 MNHEY, CDR2 SMNVEV (reference sequence). This CDR3 has 14 amino acids. The Seattle patients, enrolled during active infection, were followed longitudinally. The rearrangement joins TRBV27 to TRBJ2-5, with TRBD1 identical over 7 bases. The specimen was peripheral blood. The TCR sequence derives from a man older than 75 with COVID-19, enrolled during active disease. The CDR3 DNA is TGTGCCAGCAGGTACAGGGGTAGGCGTGAGACCCAGTACTTC. Protein sequence: CASRYRGRRETQYF.